This T cell receptor beta chain emerged from a study of blood T cells in healthy people across ages. V gave up 0 bases and J gave up 4 bases, with 12 bases separating them. Looked up from germline, CDR1 is SGHVS and CDR2 is FQNEAQ. The CDR3 contains 15 residues. Study results and limitations: Investigators viewed diversity estimates from one million T cells as underestimates, the study reported. Higher diversity and more naive CD4+ cells were features of long-lived donors, compared to aged donors.

Then a second PCR, running roughly 7 to 11 cycles, was carried out with a sample-barcoded 5' primer and a J-beta primer mix. Each cDNA molecule was tagged by a template-switch adaptor that had 12 random nucleotides. TCRdb independently ran MiXCR on the 5' RACE reads; one entry per CDR3 protein. The repertoire holds fewer than 950,000 distinct CDR3 sequences, 35% to 40% seen once, with around 13% in the top ten. Extracted total RNA amounted to at least 6 micrograms for each sample. This clonotype was detected ten times or more. The antigen remains unidentified. The sample comprised blood. The receptor's source is a man between 18 and 35 years old in good health. The chain links TRBV7-8 to TRBJ1-2; tentatively, D is TRBD1 (5 bases). CDR3 in amino acids: CASSLAGGGSYGYTF. CDR3 nucleotides: TGTGCCAGCAGCTTAGCGGGGGGAGGGAGCTATGGCTACACCTTC.